The entry that follows covers one T cell receptor beta chain sequence. Profiling relied on immunoSEQ multiplex PCR, and the TCRdb table lists in-frame clones only, not all of them. The sample includes under 300,000 clones, around 90% of them seen just once. The data derive from a study of blood T cell repertoires in COVID-19. At the level of the study: PBMCs, B-cell-depleted T cells, or T cells were the source of the cDNA or gDNA that made up the material.

V was pared by 4 bases and J by 2 bases, with 16 bases of the junction left unmatched. The CDR3 sequence is 18 residues long. The V gene's germline CDR1 is MNHEY and CDR2 SMNVEV (reference sequence). The J gene is TRBJ1-1, the V gene TRBV27; 7 bases match TRBD1. What was sequenced was PBMCs or T cells enriched from blood (not recorded which). The receptor comes from a woman in her 30s who had recovered from COVID-19. The CDR3: CASSSNIWDSGENTEAFF. CDR3 coding DNA: TGTGCCAGCAGTTCAAACATCTGGGACAGCGGAGAAAACACTGAAGCTTTCTTT.